The next 5 T cell receptor beta chains were all read from a single sample in a study of blood T cell repertoires in COVID-19. Generated by immunoSEQ multiplex PCR, the TCRdb table keeps only in-frame clones and is missing some. The repertoire includes around 160,000 clones, more than 80% of them detected once, and 7.5% to 9.5% sits in the top ten. Material: peripheral blood. These receptors originate from a human donor with acute or convalescent COVID-19. The donor label of this sample is uncertain.

Concerning this clone itself: The sample has other DNA sequences that encode this CDR3 too. The CDR3 DNA is TGCGCCAGCAGCCAAGAGGGGCGCACAGATACGCAGTATTTT. This sequence encodes CASSQEGRTDTQYF. The chain is built from TRBV4-1 and TRBJ2-3, with D maybe TRBD1 (5 bases). Germline V gives CDR1 MGHRA, CDR2 YSYEKL. CDR3 length: 14 residues. Deletions cut 0 bases from V and 1 base from J, with 5 bases between.

This chain links TRBV19 with TRBJ1-1; D is undetermined. This CDR3 spans 13 amino acids. Trimming took off 2 bases at V and 4 bases at J, with 8 bases between the two ends. Germline V gene data show CDR1 as LNHDA and CDR2 as SQIVND (reference sequence). The CDR3 DNA is TGTGCCAGTAGTATATCCGAGGGCACTGAAGCTTTCTTT. It codes for CASSISEGTEAFF.

This chain connects TRBV6-5 to TRBJ1-1; D perhaps matches TRBD1 (6 bases). Trimming took 4 bases from V and 2 from J, leaving 14 bases between them. Germline V lookup: CDR1 MNHEY, CDR2 SVGAGI. The CDR3 consists of 15 residues. This CDR3 reads CASSSHHRDNTEAFF. The CDR3 bases are TGTGCCAGCAGTTCCCACCACAGGGACAACACTGAAGCTTTCTTT.

A few counts support this clone. This sequence joins TRBV7-8 and TRBJ1-3; D gene ambiguous. CDR1 is SGHVS, CDR2 FQNEAQ, per germline. The germline V and J ends were trimmed by 2 bases and 2 bases, with 10 bases remaining between them. This CDR3 is built from 15 residues. The CDR3 nucleotides are TGTGCCAGCAGCTTACTGACTTTAGCTGGAAACACCATATATTTT. Translation gives CASSLLTLAGNTIYF.

V and J are TRBV7-9 and TRBJ2-2; 8 bases line up with TRBD2. This CDR3 is built from 16 residues. V dropped 11 bases and J dropped 5; count of bases not matched to a gene: 16. Germline assignment: CDR1 SEHNR and CDR2 FQNEAQ (reference sequence). The CDR3: CAPGGRGGARTGELFF. DNA for the CDR3: TGTGCCCCCGGAGGACGGGGGGGGGCGCGTACCGGGGAGCTGTTTTTT.